In its sample, the clone carrying this TCR beta chain was seen once. Its antigen remains unknown. CDR1 and CDR2 (germline): MGHRA, YSYEKL. The CDR3 runs 16 residues. Trimming pared 1 base from V and 3 bases from J, leaving 16 bases between. This sample is part of a study of CD8+ T cells in alopecia areata. Study background: Treated individuals took tofacitinib by mouth, 5 to 10 mg twice daily.

Reverse transcription of extracted RNA yielded cDNA, which provided the sequencing template. Sequenced by immunoSEQ multiplex PCR; TCRdb stores in-frame clones only, minus some. The sample has roughly 170,000 clones; roughly 62% are singletons. Overall study results and limits: In scalp and blood during tofacitinib, many expanded lesional clones persisted. Normal scalp showed lower clonality than lesional scalp, especially alopecia totalis/universalis.

Treatment in this sample: oral pan-JAK inhibitor, 5-10 mg twice daily. Sorted out of PBMCs were CD4+ T cells and CD8+ T cells. Sequencing was performed on CD8+ T cells sorted from blood, taken at week 24, from a patient treated with tofacitinib. The sequence came from a human donor with alopecia areata. The V and J genes are TRBV4-1 and TRBJ2-7; D might be TRBD2 (5 bases). CDR3 in amino acids: CASSQVGLGSDYEQYF. The CDR3 DNA reads TGCGCCAGCAGCCAAGTCGGACTCGGATCAGACTACGAGCAGTACTTC.